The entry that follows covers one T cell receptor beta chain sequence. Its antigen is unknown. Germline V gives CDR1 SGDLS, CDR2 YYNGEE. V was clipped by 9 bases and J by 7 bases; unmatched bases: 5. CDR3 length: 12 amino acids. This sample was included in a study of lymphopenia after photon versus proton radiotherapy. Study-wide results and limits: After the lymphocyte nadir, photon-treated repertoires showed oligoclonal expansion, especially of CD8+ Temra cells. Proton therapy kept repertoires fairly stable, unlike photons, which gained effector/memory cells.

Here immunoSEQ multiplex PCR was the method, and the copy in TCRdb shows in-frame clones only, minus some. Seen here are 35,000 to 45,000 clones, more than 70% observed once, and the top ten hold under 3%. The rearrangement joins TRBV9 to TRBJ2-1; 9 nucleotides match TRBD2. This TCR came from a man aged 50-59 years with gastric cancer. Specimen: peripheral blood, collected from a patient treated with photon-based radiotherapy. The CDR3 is CATGSGSNEQFF. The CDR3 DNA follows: TGTGCCACCGGTAGCGGGAGTAATGAGCAGTTCTTC.